This record covers a single T cell receptor beta chain. The target antigen is unknown. V lost 4 bases, J lost 6 bases, and 16 bases stayed unmatched. CDR3 length equals 17 residues. Germline V lookup: CDR1 SGHRS, CDR2 YFSETQ. TCRdb reprocessed the RT-PCR reads via MiXCR and lists one record per CDR3 protein. The data hold 650,000 to 800,000 distinct CDR3 sequences, with under 20% observed a single time. The sample originates from a study of response to subunit inactivated influenza vaccine. Overall study results and limits: Authors suggested few new T cells are recruited by each seasonal influenza vaccination.

This specimen was PBMCs from blood, taken 4 to 6 days after vaccination. The J gene is TRBJ2-7, the V gene TRBV5-1, with TRBD2 identical over 10 bases. This sequence originates from a man in his forties or fifties who received an inactivated influenza vaccine. The CDR3 DNA reads as TGCGCCAGCAGCCACCGGGGCGCTAGCGGGAGTTTATCCGAGCAGTACTTC. It specifies CASSHRGASGSLSEQYF.